This T cell receptor (beta chain) was sequenced in a study of shared T cell receptors in the human thymus. Libraries were prepared by immunoSEQ multiplex PCR; TCRdb keeps only in-frame clonotypes and omits some of them. The repertoire holds 500,000 to 550,000 clones, with more than 75% as singletons. Germline V lookup: CDR1 SGHTS, CDR2 YDEGEE. This CDR3 is 13 amino acids long. Deletions cut 3 bases from V and 3 bases from J, with 10 bases between. The sample was also reused in another study, on human thymus T cells. Per that study: Donation was from healthy Finnish infants who were having corrective surgery that addressed congenital heart defects. It was from resections taken during corrective heart surgery that the thymus tissue came. Repertoires from thymus and blood appeared to show biased V and J gene usage.

The sequencing sample was made of thymocytes. The receptor comes from a boy in the first two years of life with a congenital heart defect. The chain couples TRBV5-8 to TRBJ2-7, with no clear D. This CDR3 is CASSSWQDYEQYF. The CDR3 coding sequence is TGTGCCAGCAGCTCCTGGCAGGACTACGAGCAGTACTTC.